The clone carrying this T cell receptor (beta chain) was recorded many times. The source of the sample is a study of human T cells and chemical hapten exposure. V dropped 6 bases and J dropped 1 base, with 13 bases sitting between them. The CDR3 covers 14 residues. In germline, CDR1 is DFQATT, CDR2 SNEGSKA (reference sequence). TCRdb ran MiXCR on the RACE reads and lists one entry per CDR3 protein. The sample carries roughly 360,000 distinct CDR3 sequences, more than 4.5% recorded once. As to time point: patch test 1, 2 weeks after DPC sensitization. Noted treatment: therapeutic diphenylcyclopropenone sensitization with weekly scalp DPC.

The clonotype comes from a woman aged 50 to 65 with alopecia areata. Some clones in this sample may be carry-over from other donors' samples. Sequenced here: whole blood, sampled in connection with sensitization to the hapten diphenylcyclopropenone (DPC). This sequence joins TRBV20-1 and TRBJ1-5; D may be TRBD1 (5 bases). The CDR3 DNA is TGCAGTGCCACCAGACAGTGGAGCAATCAGCCCCAGCATTTT. It specifies CSATRQWSNQPQHF.